This T cell receptor (beta chain) is from a study of cytomegalovirus exposure and HLA in healthy donors. Background on the study: In a later analysis, it was reported that the 110 or so validation repertoires had been produced on the same platform as the 550 to 700 repertoires belonging to the first cohort.

Assay used: immunoSEQ multiplex PCR; TCRdb lists only in-frame clones, some missing. The sample yields roughly 180,000 clones, roughly nine tenths seen once. V lost 3 bases to trimming and J lost 7 bases, with 16 bases between them. Germline CDR1 is GTSNPN and CDR2 is SVGIG (reference sequence). This CDR3 is built from 14 residues. This TCR derives from a man aged 25-45 years in good health and CMV-seropositive. This chain joins TRBV30 and TRBJ1-5; D gene unclear. What was sequenced was PBMCs. For the CDR3, the DNA is TGTGCCTGGAGCATTGGGGTAGCAAACCAGCCCCAGCATTTT. As protein: CAWSIGVANQPQHF.